This entry lists 23 T cell receptor beta chains sequenced from one sample in a study of T cell clones after liver transplantation. TCRdb's copy holds only in-frame clones and misses some; the assay was immunoSEQ multiplex PCR. The sample contains tens of thousands of clones, around nine tenths of which appear only once. This material consisted of CD4+ T cells from blood, taken before liver transplant. All receptors derive from a human donor who received a liver transplant.

A single count supports this clone. The J gene is TRBJ2-3, the V gene TRBV5-1; TRBD2 might be the D (5 bases). CDR1 and CDR2 (germline): SGHRS, YFSETQ. Trimming stripped 4 bases from V and 0 bases from J, with 9 bases between. The CDR3 consists of 14 residues. CDR3 loop: CASSLRTSTDTQYF. CDR3 nucleotide sequence: TGCGCCAGCAGCCTCCGGACTAGCACAGATACGCAGTATTTT. The full variable domain, its missing parts supplied by reference TRBV5-1 and TRBJ2-3, is KAGVTQTPRYLIKTRGQQVTLSCSPISGHRSVSWYQQTPGQGLQFLFEYFSETQRNKGNFPGRFSGRQFSNSRSEMNVSTLELGDSALYLCASSLRTSTDTQYFGPGTRLTVL.

This chain uses TRBV5-1 with TRBJ2-1; 7 bases are shared with TRBD1. The J segment lost 1 base and the V segment lost 3 bases, leaving 1 base of the junction unmatched. Germline V lookup: CDR1 SGHRS, CDR2 YFSETQ. The CDR3 sequence is 14 residues long. The CDR3 coding sequence is TGCGCCAGCAGCTCGACAGGGTCCTACAATGAGCAGTTCTTC. Translated: CASSSTGSYNEQFF.

J is TRBJ1-1 and V is TRBV5-6; D remains unclear. V gave up 1 base and J gave up 4 bases, with 8 bases separating them. Germline assignment: CDR1 SGHDT and CDR2 YYEEEE. The CDR3 contains 13 residues. The CDR3 reads CASSLLVFTEAFF. The DNA of the CDR3 is TGTGCCAGCAGCTTGTTAGTGTTCACTGAAGCTTTCTTT.

The V gene is TRBV15, the J gene TRBJ2-1; D gene ambiguous. CDR1 and CDR2 (germline): LNHNV, YYDKDF (reference sequence). V shed 1 base and J shed 8 bases, with 9 bases lying between them. This CDR3 region has 13 residues. For the CDR3, the DNA is TGTGCCACCAGCAGAGTCCGAGCCGATGAGCAGTTCTTC. As protein: CATSRVRADEQFF. Drawing the rest from reference TRBV15 and TRBJ2-1, the complete variable domain is DAMVIQNPRYQVTQFGKPVTLSCSQTLNHNVMYWYQQKSSQAPKLLFHYYDKDFNNEADTPDNFQSRRPNTSFCFLDIRSPGLGDTAMYLCATSRVRADEQFFGPGTRLTVL.

The chain uses TRBV10-3 and TRBJ2-2; perhaps TRBD2 as D (5 bases). Trimming removed 7 bases at V and 4 bases at J, with 13 bases between. Germline V gene lookup returns CDR1 ENHRY and CDR2 SYGVKD. The CDR3 runs 14 residues. DNA of the CDR3: TGTGCCATCACCCAGATTGAGGGCACCGGGGAGCTGTTTTTT. It translates to CAITQIEGTGELFF.

The J gene is TRBJ2-3, the V gene TRBV30, with a tentative D call TRBD2 (5 bases). V gave up 0 bases and J gave up 2 bases, with 9 bases separating them. From germline, CDR1 is GTSNPN and CDR2 SVGIG (reference sequence). This CDR3 contains 14 residues. The CDR3 bases are TGTGCCTGGAGTGTTGGAGGAGCCACAGATACGCAGTATTTT. Its protein is CAWSVGGATDTQYF.

V usage is TRBV29-1 and J usage is TRBJ2-2, with 7 bases fitting TRBD2. In germline, CDR1 is SQVTM, CDR2 ANQGSEA. The CDR3 runs to 13 residues. CDR3 sequence reads: CSAEGGSPGELFF. In DNA, the CDR3 is TGCAGTGCGGAGGGAGGGTCACCCGGGGAGCTGTTTTTT.

V and J are TRBV6-6 and TRBJ2-1; perhaps TRBD1 as D (5 bases). In germline, CDR1 is MNHNY, CDR2 SVGAGI (reference sequence). V lost 4 bases to trimming and J lost 3 bases, with 13 bases between them. CDR3 length: 15 amino acids. The CDR3 sequence: CASSSGLWNYNEQFF. The CDR3 DNA is TGTGCCAGCAGTTCAGGGTTATGGAACTACAATGAGCAGTTCTTC.

CDR3 bases: TGTGCCAGCAGCCCCCGTCCCGGGACAGGGAACTATGGCTACACCTTC. Its translation is CASSPRPGTGNYGYTF. The V and J genes are TRBV7-9 and TRBJ1-2, with 9 positions matching TRBD1. The CDR3 has 16 residues. Germline-derived CDR1 and CDR2 are SEHNR and FQNEAQ (reference sequence). V lost 5 bases and J lost 2; bases outside the gene matches: 9.

The chain has TRBV6-5 and TRBJ2-3; 9 bases are shared with TRBD2. Trimming cost V 6 bases and J 5 bases; bases outside gene matches: 9. The CDR3 length is 15 residues. Germline V gene sequence: CDR1 MNHEY, CDR2 SVGAGI. The CDR3 sequence: CASRVVSGRGDTQYF. In DNA, the CDR3 is TGTGCCAGCAGGGTTGTTAGCGGGAGAGGAGATACGCAGTATTTT.

The rearrangement links TRBV28 to TRBJ2-1, with 7 bases identical to TRBD1. V shed 1 base and J 6 bases; nucleotides not matched to a gene: 12. This CDR3 has 17 amino acids. Germline CDR1 is MDHEN and CDR2 is SYDVKM. The CDR3 here is CASSLFMTGSWVNEQFF. The CDR3 nucleotides are TGTGCCAGCAGTTTATTCATGACAGGGTCTTGGGTCAATGAGCAGTTCTTC. The variable domain in full, completed from reference TRBV28 and TRBJ2-1, reads DVKVTQSSRYLVKRTGEKVFLECVQDMDHENMFWYRQDPGLGLRLIYFSYDVKMKEKGDIPEGYSVSREKKERFSLILESASTNQTSMYLCASSLFMTGSWVNEQFFGPGTRLTVL.

This chain links TRBV25-1 with TRBJ1-2, with D perhaps matching TRBD1 (5 bases). The CDR3 has 15 residues. CDR1 MGHDK and CDR2 SYGVNS come from the germline V gene. The germline V and J ends were trimmed by 8 bases and 6 bases, with 22 bases remaining between them. CDR3 amino acids: CASRWGGEPRDGYTF. In DNA form, the CDR3 reads TGTGCCAGCCGCTGGGGGGGAGAACCAAGGGATGGCTACACCTTC.

This clone occurred a few times. The CDR3 DNA is TGCAGCGTGCTCCGGGACAGCATGAACACTGAAGCTTTCTTT. Amino acid sequence: CSVLRDSMNTEAFF. The chain joins TRBV29-1 to TRBJ1-1, with 7 bases fitting TRBD1. Trimming removed 6 bases from V and 0 bases from J; junction bases left unmatched: 7. Germline-derived CDR1 and CDR2 are SQVTM and ANQGSEA. CDR3 length: 14 amino acids.

The genes are TRBV7-9 and TRBJ2-7; D is unresolved. Germline CDR1 reads SEHNR; CDR2 reads FQNEAQ (reference sequence). Trimming stripped 1 base from V and 0 bases from J, with 16 bases between. The CDR3 runs to 17 residues. The CDR3 loop is CASSLVPDWAGSYEQYF. CDR3 nucleotides: TGTGCCAGCAGCTTAGTTCCCGATTGGGCAGGCTCCTACGAGCAGTACTTC.

As regards this clone: A junction boundary mismatches the germline segment, possibly from a read error. The chain carries TRBV4-2 and TRBJ2-3; no clear D. Germline lookup yields CDR1 LGHNA and CDR2 YNFKEQ. The length of the CDR3 is 8 residues. CDR3 sequence (DNA): TGTGCCAGCAGCCAATTGGGTTTT. Protein product: CASSQLGF.

The chain is built from TRBV7-2 and TRBJ1-5, with D possibly TRBD1 on 6 matching bases. V gave up 4 bases and J gave up 4 bases, with 8 bases separating them. CDR1 and CDR2 (germline): SGHTA, FQGNSA. CDR3 size: 13 residues. CDR3 sequence: CASSSGQNQPQHF. CDR3 bases: TGTGCCAGCAGCTCTGGACAGAATCAGCCCCAGCATTTT.

The chain is built from TRBV6-5 and TRBJ2-1; possibly TRBD2 for D (6 bases). Per the germline V gene, CDR1 is MNHEY and CDR2 is SVGAGI. Trimming shortened V by 10 bases and J by 0 bases, and 10 bases separated the two germline ends. The CDR3 is 13 amino acids. The CDR3 loop reads CATRGFSYNEQFF. The CDR3 DNA sequence: TGTGCCACCCGGGGGTTCTCCTACAATGAGCAGTTCTTC.

This chain uses TRBV5-1 with TRBJ2-7, with D maybe TRBD2 (6 bases). V lost 4 bases and J lost 5, with 16 bases in between. The V gene's germline CDR1 is SGHRS and CDR2 YFSETQ. This CDR3 region has 14 residues. The CDR3 sequence is CASSKGGPPDEQYF. The CDR3 coding sequence is TGCGCCAGCAGCAAGGGAGGTCCTCCGGACGAGCAGTACTTC.

This clone appeared a single time. The rearrangement links TRBV2 to TRBJ1-4; D is undetermined. The CDR3 consists of 13 residues. Germline CDR1 is SNHLY and CDR2 is FYNNEI. V was shortened by 2 bases and J by 7 bases, with 8 bases between the two germline ends. Here the CDR3 DNA reads TGTGCCAGCAGTGAATGGGCTGGTGAAAAACTGTTTTTT. Its translation is CASSEWAGEKLFF.

This chain connects TRBV25-1 to TRBJ2-1; D perhaps matches TRBD1 (6 bases). The germline V gene encodes CDR1 MGHDK and CDR2 SYGVNS. The CDR3 covers 16 residues. Trimming removed 2 bases from V and 5 bases from J, with 16 bases in between. This CDR3 reads CASSERGRGKDNEQFF. The CDR3 DNA reads TGTGCCAGCAGTGAACGGGGCAGGGGCAAGGACAATGAGCAGTTCTTC.

CDR3: CASWDISTSGNEQFF. CDR3 nucleotides: TGTGCCAGCTGGGACATTTCAACTAGCGGCAATGAGCAGTTCTTC. The chain links TRBV6-1 to TRBJ2-1; 8 bases are shared with TRBD2. The CDR3 has 15 residues. The V segment lost 8 bases and the J segment 6 bases; nucleotides outside the gene matches: 12. CDR1 is MNHNS and CDR2 is SASEGT in the germline V gene.

J is TRBJ2-7 and V is TRBV28, with 7 bases aligning to TRBD1. With V trimmed by 3 bases and J by 4 bases, 6 bases remained unmatched. The CDR3 covers 14 residues. The germline V gene has CDR1 MDHEN and CDR2 SYDVKM. The CDR3 is CASSFIEGAYEQYF. CDR3 coding DNA: TGTGCCAGCAGTTTCATAGAGGGGGCATACGAGCAGTACTTC.

V is TRBV2 and J is TRBJ2-7, with D unresolved. V was pared by 5 bases and J by 0 bases, with 5 bases between. This CDR3 has 12 amino acids. Germline CDR1 is SNHLY and CDR2 is FYNNEI. The CDR3 protein is CASSWDSYEQYF. Written as DNA, the CDR3 is TGTGCCAGCAGTTGGGACTCCTACGAGCAGTACTTC.